These 13 T cell receptor beta chains originate from one sample sequenced in a study of shared clonotypes between healthy human individuals. Assay: immunoSEQ multiplex PCR; the TCRdb copy retains only in-frame clones and omits some. The sample records about 1.4 million clones, roughly 96% being singletons. The sequencing sample was made of naive CD4+ T cells sorted from blood. This sample's subset: CD45RA+ positively selected. The receptors originated from a man between 25 and 39 years old in good health.

J is TRBJ2-7 and V is TRBV7-2; possible D gene TRBD1, 5 bases. Between the trimmed V and J ends, which lost 6 bases and 4 bases, there was a span of 13 bases. This CDR3 has 13 residues. CDR1 SGHTA and CDR2 FQGNSA come from the germline V gene. The CDR3 region is CASSFTGVYEQYF. CDR3 in DNA: TGTGCCAGCAGTTTTACAGGAGTTTACGAGCAGTACTTC.

The genes are TRBV5-1 and TRBJ1-1; D call uncertain. This CDR3 has 13 amino acids. V lost 5 bases, J lost 1 base, and 9 bases lay in between. The germline V gene encodes CDR1 SGHRS and CDR2 YFSETQ. The CDR3, as DNA: TGCGCCAGCAGTCCAGACCCGAACACTGAAGCTTTCTTT. Translating it yields CASSPDPNTEAFF.

The chain is built from TRBV15 and TRBJ2-5; no reliable D call. The germline V gene has CDR1 LNHNV and CDR2 YYDKDF (reference sequence). This CDR3 is 15 amino acids long. Trimming stripped 2 bases from V and 2 bases from J, with 12 bases between. CDR3 in DNA: TGTGCCACCAGCAGACAAAGTAGTGGACAAGAGACCCAGTACTTC. It specifies CATSRQSSGQETQYF.

The J gene is TRBJ1-5, the V gene TRBV7-3; D call uncertain. V was shortened by 5 bases and J by 0 bases, with 23 bases between the two germline ends. The germline V gene encodes CDR1 SGHTA and CDR2 FQGTGA. The CDR3 has 19 amino acids. In DNA, the CDR3 is TGTGCCAGCAGCGCCTGGACGACTACCTGGCGTATTAGCAATCAGCCCCAGCATTTT. This gives the protein CASSAWTTTWRISNQPQHF.

CDR3 bases: TGCAGCGCTAAAAAACTAGCGGGAGGAGATTACGAGCAGTACTTC. As protein: CSAKKLAGGDYEQYF. The rearrangement joins TRBV29-1 to TRBJ2-7; 12 bases line up with TRBD2. The V gene end was trimmed by 7 bases and the J gene end by 4 bases; junction bases not matched to a gene: 11. This CDR3 spans 15 amino acids. Germline V lookup: CDR1 SQVTM, CDR2 ANQGSEA.

The chain has TRBV6-5 and TRBJ2-2; D possibly corresponds to TRBD1 (6 bases). The CDR3 loop spans 12 amino acids. The germline CDR1 and CDR2 sequences are MNHEY and SVGAGI. V shed 8 bases and J shed 5 bases, with 9 bases lying between them. Here the CDR3 DNA reads TGTGCCAGCCACAGGGAGACCGGGGAGCTGTTTTTT. Translation gives CASHRETGELFF.

V is TRBV19 and J is TRBJ2-3; D call uncertain. The germline V gene encodes CDR1 LNHDA and CDR2 SQIVND (reference sequence). The CDR3 is made up of 12 amino acids. The V gene lost 5 bases and the J gene lost 4 bases, with 7 bases spanning the gap. For the CDR3, the DNA is TGTGCCAGTAGTGCGATTCCAGATACGCAGTATTTT. Translating it yields CASSAIPDTQYF.

This chain joins TRBV15 and TRBJ2-5, with 7 bases fitting TRBD1. With V trimmed by 0 bases and J by 5 bases, 3 bases remained unmatched. CDR1 and CDR2 from the germline V gene are LNHNV and YYDKDF (reference sequence). The CDR3 loop spans 14 amino acids. CDR3 residues: CATSRDRGIETQYF. DNA for the CDR3: TGTGCCACCAGCAGAGACAGGGGGATCGAGACCCAGTACTTC.

The chain uses TRBV5-6 and TRBJ2-7, with D hard to call. Per the germline V gene, CDR1 is SGHDT and CDR2 is YYEEEE. The CDR3 length is 14 residues. The V end was cut by 5 bases, the J end by 7 bases, with 19 bases between. The CDR3 DNA follows: TGTGCCAGCAGGCCAGATCCTTCGTCTGGAGAGCAGTACTTC. This codes for CASRPDPSSGEQYF.

The CDR3 coding sequence is TGTGCCAGCAGTGAATCGACAGTACAAGAGACCCAGTACTTC. Translation: CASSESTVQETQYF. This rearrangement joins TRBV25-1 to TRBJ2-5; D is possibly TRBD1 (5 bases). CDR1 MGHDK and CDR2 SYGVNS come from the germline V gene. The V gene lost 1 base and the J gene lost 2 bases, with 8 bases spanning the gap. The CDR3 consists of 14 residues. The variable domain in full, with the rest retrieved from reference TRBV25-1 and TRBJ2-5, is EADIYQTPRYLVIGTGKKITLECSQTMGHDKMYWYQQDPGMELHLIHYSYGVNSTEKGDLSSESTVSRIRTEHFPLTLESARPSHTSQYLCASSESTVQETQYFGPGTRLLVL.

The rearrangement uses TRBV7-3 and TRBJ2-1, with a possible D match to TRBD1 (6 bases). In germline, CDR1 is SGHTA, CDR2 FQGTGA. Trimming pared 11 bases from V and 8 bases from J, leaving 13 bases between. CDR3 length equals 11 residues. CDR3 DNA: TGTGCCTCCCGAGGGGGTGATGAGCAGTTCTTC. Protein: CASRGGDEQFF. Based on the CDR3 plus reference TRBV7-3 and TRBJ2-1, the full variable domain is GAGVSQTPSNKVTEKGKYVELRCDPISGHTALYWYRQSLGQGPEFLIYFQGTGAADDSGLPNDRFFAVRPEGSVSTLKIQRTERGDSAVYLCASRGGDEQFFGPGTRLTVL.

The chain uses TRBV18 and TRBJ1-4; D is undetermined. This CDR3 region has 14 residues. CDR1 is KGHSH and CDR2 is LQKENI in the germline V gene. Trimming took 2 bases from V and 4 from J, leaving 8 bases between them. CDR3 sequence reads: CASSPGVGNEKLFF. The CDR3 DNA is TGTGCCAGCTCACCAGGGGTCGGTAATGAAAAACTGTTTTTT.

This clone came up once. The chain carries TRBV18 and TRBJ2-3; D is unclear. CDR3 length: 16 residues. The V gene's germline CDR1 is KGHSH and CDR2 LQKENI. Trimming removed 0 bases at V and 2 bases at J, with 12 bases between. The CDR3 DNA sequence: TGTGCCAGCTCACCACCGGGTCGACCCAACACAGATACGCAGTATTTT. Protein: CASSPPGRPNTDTQYF.